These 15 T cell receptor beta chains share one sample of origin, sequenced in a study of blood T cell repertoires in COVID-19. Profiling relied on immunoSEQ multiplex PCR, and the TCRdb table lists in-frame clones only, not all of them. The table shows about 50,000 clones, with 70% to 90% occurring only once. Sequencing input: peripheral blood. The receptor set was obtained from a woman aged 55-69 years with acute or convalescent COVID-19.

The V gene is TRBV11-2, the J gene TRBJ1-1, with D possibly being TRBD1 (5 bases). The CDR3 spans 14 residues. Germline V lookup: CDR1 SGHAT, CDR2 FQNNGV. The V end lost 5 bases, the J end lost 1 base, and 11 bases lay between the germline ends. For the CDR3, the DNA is TGTGCCAGCAGCGTCAGGGTAACGAACACTGAAGCTTTCTTT. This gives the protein CASSVRVTNTEAFF.

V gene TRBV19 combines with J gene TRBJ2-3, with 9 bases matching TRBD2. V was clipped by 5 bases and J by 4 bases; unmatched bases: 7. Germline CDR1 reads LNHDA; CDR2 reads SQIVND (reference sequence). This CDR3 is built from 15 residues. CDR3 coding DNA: TGTGCCAGTAGTCAACCAGCGGGGGGCCCAGATACGCAGTATTTT. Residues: CASSQPAGGPDTQYF.

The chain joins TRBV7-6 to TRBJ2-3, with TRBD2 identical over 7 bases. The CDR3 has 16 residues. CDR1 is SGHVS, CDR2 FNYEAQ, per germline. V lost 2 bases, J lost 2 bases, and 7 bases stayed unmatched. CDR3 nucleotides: TGTGCCAGCAGCTTAAGGCCGGGAGGATACACAGATACGCAGTATTTT. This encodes CASSLRPGGYTDTQYF.

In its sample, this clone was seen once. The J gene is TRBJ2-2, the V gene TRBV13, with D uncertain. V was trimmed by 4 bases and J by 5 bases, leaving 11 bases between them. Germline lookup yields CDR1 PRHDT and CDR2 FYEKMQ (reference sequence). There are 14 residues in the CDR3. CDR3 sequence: CASSSFERTGELFF. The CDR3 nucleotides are TGTGCCAGCAGCTCCTTCGAGAGGACCGGGGAGCTGTTTTTT.

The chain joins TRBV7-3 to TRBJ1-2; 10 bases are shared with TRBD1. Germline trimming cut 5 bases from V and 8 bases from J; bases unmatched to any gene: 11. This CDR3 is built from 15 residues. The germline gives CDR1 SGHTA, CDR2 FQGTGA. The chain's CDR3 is CASSPRGTGEGGYTF. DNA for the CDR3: TGTGCCAGCAGCCCGAGGGGGACAGGGGAGGGCGGCTACACCTTC.

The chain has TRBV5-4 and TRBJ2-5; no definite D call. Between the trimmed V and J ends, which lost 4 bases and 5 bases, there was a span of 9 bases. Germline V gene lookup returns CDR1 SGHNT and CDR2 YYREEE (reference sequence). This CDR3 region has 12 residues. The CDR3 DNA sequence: TGTGCCAGCAGCGCGGCCGGCGAGACCCAGTACTTC. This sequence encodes CASSAAGETQYF.

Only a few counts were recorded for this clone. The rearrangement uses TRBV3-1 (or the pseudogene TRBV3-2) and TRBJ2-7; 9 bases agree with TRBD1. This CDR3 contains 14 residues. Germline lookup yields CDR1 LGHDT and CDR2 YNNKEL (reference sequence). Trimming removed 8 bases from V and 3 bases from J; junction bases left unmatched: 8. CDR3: CASRLGTGSYEQYF. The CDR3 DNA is TGTGCCAGCCGCCTAGGGACAGGGAGCTACGAGCAGTACTTC.

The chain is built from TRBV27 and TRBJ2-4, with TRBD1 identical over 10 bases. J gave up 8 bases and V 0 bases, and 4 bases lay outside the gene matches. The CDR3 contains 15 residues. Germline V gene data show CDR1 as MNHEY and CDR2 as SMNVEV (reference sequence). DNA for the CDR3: TGTGCCAGCAGTTTATCGGGACAGGGGAGATACATTCAGTACTTC. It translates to CASSLSGQGRYIQYF.

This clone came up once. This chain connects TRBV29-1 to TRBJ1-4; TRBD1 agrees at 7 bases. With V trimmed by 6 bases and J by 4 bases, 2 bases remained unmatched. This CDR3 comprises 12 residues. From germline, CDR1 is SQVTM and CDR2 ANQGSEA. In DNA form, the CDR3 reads TGCAGCGTAGACAGGGTTAATGAAAAACTGTTTTTT. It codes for CSVDRVNEKLFF.

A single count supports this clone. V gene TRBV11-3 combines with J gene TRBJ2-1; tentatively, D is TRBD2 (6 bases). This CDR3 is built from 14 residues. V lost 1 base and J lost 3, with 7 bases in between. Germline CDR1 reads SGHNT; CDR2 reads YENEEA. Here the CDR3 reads CASSLGGDYNEQFF. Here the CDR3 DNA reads TGTGCCAGCAGCTTAGGGGGGGACTACAATGAGCAGTTCTTC.

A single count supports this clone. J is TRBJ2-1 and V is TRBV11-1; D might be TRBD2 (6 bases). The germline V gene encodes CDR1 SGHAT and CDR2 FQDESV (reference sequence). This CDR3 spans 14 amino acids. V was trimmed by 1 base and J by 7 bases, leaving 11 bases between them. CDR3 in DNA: TGTGCCAGCAGCTTAGTAGCGGATTCAAATGAGCAGTTCTTC. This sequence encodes CASSLVADSNEQFF.

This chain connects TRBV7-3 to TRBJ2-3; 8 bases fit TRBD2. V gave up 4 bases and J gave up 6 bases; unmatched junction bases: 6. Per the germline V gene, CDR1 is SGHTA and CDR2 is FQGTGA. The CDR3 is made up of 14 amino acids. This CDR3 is CASSYGGARDTQYF. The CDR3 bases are TGTGCCAGCAGCTACGGGGGGGCCCGGGATACGCAGTATTTT.

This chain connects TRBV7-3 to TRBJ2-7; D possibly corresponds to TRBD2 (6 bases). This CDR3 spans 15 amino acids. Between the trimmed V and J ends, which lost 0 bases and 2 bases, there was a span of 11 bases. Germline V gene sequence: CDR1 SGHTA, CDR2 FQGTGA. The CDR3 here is CASSLTGGKAYEQYF. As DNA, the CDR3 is TGTGCCAGCAGCTTAACGGGCGGGAAAGCCTACGAGCAGTACTTC.

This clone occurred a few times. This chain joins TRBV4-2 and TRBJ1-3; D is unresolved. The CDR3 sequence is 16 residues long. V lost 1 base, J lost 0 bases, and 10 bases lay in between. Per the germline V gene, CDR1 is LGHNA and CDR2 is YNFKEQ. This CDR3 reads CASSQVSPGSGNTIYF. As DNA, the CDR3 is TGTGCCAGCAGCCAAGTGTCCCCCGGCTCTGGAAACACCATATATTTT.

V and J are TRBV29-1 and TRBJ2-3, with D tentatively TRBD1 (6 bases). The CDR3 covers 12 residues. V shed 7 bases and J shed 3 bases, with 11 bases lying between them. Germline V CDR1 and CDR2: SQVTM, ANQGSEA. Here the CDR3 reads CSAGQMTDTQYF. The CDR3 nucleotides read TGCAGCGCCGGACAGATGACAGATACGCAGTATTTT.